The clone carrying this T cell receptor (beta chain) was counted between two and nine times. The antigen is not known. The record originates from a study of blood T cells in healthy people across ages. The CDR3 consists of 15 residues. Trimming pared 3 bases from V and 3 bases from J, leaving 13 bases between. PCR was performed a second time for about 7 to 11 cycles using a sample-barcoded 5' primer and a J-beta primer mix. Via MiXCR, TCRdb re-called the 5' RACE reads, giving one row per CDR3 protein. The data hold around 900,000 distinct CDR3 sequences, with around 28% observed a single time. Russia was home to the donors, healthy Caucasian individuals aged about 6 to 90. Per sample, a minimum of 6 million PBMCs were isolated. Study results and caveats: The fall in TCR beta diversity per million T cells was roughly linear with age.

The receptor's source is a woman of 80 years or more in good health. Sequencing was performed on blood. V gene TRBV12-3 or TRBV12-4 combines with J gene TRBJ2-3; D gene unclear. CDR3 in DNA: TGTGCCAGCAGTTTCGGCAGACTGAGAACAGATACGCAGTATTTT. It encodes CASSFGRLRTDTQYF.